The sequence of this T cell receptor beta chain was determined in a study of CD8 T cells in ankylosing spondylitis. Whole-study findings and limits: Matched ankylosing spondylitis synovial fluid reportedly showed significant enrichment of disease-linked clones. Peripheral blood samples showed relatively rare disease-linked clones, and these clones were CD8+. Blood from ankylosing spondylitis patients appeared to carry a characteristic roughly 8-variant TCR beta motif. Past studies reported some motif variants in reactive arthritis synovial fluid and blood.

A remark on this clonotype: Its antigen remains unknown.

Quantitative molecular-barcoded 5'-RACE generated the TCR beta libraries. TCRdb analysed the 5' RACE reads with MiXCR anew, one entry per CDR3 protein. The table records 470,000 or so distinct CDR3 sequences, roughly a quarter of them present only once. The origin of this receptor is a male donor with ankylosing spondylitis. The sequenced material came from blood, either unsorted or a sorted T cell fraction (not recorded which).

The CDR3 bases are TGTGCCACCAGTGATTTCCGGGGCGGCACCGGGGAGCTGTTTTTT. Translating gives CATSDFRGGTGELFF. This chain joins TRBV24-1 and TRBJ2-2, with D perhaps matching TRBD1 or TRBD2 (5 bases each). The germline V gene encodes CDR1 KGHDR and CDR2 SFDVKD. V lost 1 base to trimming and J lost 4 bases, with 9 bases between them. CDR3 length equals 15 residues.